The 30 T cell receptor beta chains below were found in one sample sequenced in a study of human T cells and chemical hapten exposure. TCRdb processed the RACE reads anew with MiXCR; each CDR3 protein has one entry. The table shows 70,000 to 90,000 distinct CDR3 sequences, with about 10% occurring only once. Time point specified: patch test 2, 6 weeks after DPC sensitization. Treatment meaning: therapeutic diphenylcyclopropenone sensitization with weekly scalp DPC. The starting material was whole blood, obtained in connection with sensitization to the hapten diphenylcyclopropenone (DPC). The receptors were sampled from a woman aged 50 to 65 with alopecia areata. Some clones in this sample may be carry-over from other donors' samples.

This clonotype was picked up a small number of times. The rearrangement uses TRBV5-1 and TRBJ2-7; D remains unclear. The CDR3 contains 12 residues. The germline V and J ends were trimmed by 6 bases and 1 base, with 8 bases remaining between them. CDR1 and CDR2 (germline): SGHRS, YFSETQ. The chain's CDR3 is CASISSSYEQYF. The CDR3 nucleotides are TGCGCCAGCATTAGCAGTTCCTACGAGCAGTACTTC.

The CDR3 reads CSVVHRRTQETQYF. CDR3 bases: TGCAGCGTTGTCCACAGGCGGACCCAAGAGACCCAGTACTTC. The V call is TRBV29-1, the J call TRBJ2-5, with a possible D match to TRBD1 (5 bases). Germline V CDR1 and CDR2: SQVTM, ANQGSEA. This CDR3 region has 14 residues. V dropped 4 bases and J dropped 1 base, with 13 bases sitting between them.

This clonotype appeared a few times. The CDR3 sequence: CSVQQGQGQPQHF. The CDR3 coding sequence is TGCAGCGTTCAACAGGGGCAGGGTCAGCCCCAGCATTTT. The chain has TRBV29-1 and TRBJ1-5; 7 positions match TRBD1. The germline gives CDR1 SQVTM, CDR2 ANQGSEA. This CDR3 spans 13 amino acids. Unmatched junction bases numbered 7, after V lost 5 bases and J lost 6 bases.

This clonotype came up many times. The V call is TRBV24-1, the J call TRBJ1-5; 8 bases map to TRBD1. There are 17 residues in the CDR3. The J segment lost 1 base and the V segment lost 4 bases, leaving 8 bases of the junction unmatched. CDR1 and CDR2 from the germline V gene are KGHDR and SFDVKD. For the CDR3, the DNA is TGTGCCACCAGTGACCGAACAGGACAGGGAAGCAATCAGCCCCAGCATTTT. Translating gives CATSDRTGQGSNQPQHF.

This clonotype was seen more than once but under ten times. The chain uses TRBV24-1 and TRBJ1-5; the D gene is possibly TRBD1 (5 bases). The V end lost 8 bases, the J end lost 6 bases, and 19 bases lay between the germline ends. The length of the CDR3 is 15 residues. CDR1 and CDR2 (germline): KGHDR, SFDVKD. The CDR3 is CATTTEPQGRQPQHF. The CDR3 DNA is TGTGCCACCACCACGGAGCCCCAGGGTCGTCAGCCCCAGCATTTT.

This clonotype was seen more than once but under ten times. In DNA form, the CDR3 reads TGTGCCAGCAGTCCTCAGCTCCGGGCGGGTCATGAGCAGTTCTTC. This sequence encodes CASSPQLRAGHEQFF. This chain connects TRBV6-2 or TRBV6-3 to TRBJ2-1; D might be TRBD2 (5 bases). V lost 5 bases and J 8 bases, leaving 19 bases between the germline ends. CDR1 MNHEY and CDR2 SVGEGT come from the germline V gene. The CDR3 sequence is 15 residues long.

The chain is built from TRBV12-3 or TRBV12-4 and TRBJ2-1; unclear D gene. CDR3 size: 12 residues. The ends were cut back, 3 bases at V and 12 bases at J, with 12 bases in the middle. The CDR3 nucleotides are TGTGCCAGCAGTTTGCCCGATTTTGCGCAGTTCTTC. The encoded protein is CASSLPDFAQFF.

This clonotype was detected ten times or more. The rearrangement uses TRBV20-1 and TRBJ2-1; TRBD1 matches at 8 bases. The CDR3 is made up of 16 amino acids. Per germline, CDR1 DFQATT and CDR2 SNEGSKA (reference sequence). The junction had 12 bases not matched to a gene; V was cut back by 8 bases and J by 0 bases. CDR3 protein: CSSTPGGRRSYNEQFF. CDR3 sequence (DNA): TGCAGTTCGACCCCAGGGGGCCGCCGCTCCTACAATGAGCAGTTCTTC.

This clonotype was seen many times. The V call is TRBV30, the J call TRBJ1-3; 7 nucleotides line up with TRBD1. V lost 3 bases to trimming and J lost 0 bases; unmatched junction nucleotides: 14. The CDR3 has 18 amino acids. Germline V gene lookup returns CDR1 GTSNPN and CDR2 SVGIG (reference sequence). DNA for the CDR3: TGTGCCTGGAGCCGAAGCCCGGGACAGACCTTCTCTGGAAACACCATATATTTT. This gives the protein CAWSRSPGQTFSGNTIYF.

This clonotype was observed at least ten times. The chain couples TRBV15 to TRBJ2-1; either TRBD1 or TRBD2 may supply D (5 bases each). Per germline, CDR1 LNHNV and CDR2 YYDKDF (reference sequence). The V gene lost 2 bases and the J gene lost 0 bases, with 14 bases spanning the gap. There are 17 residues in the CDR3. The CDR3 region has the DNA TGTGCCACCAGCAGATGGGGGTCAATTAGCTCCTACAATGAGCAGTTCTTC. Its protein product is CATSRWGSISSYNEQFF.

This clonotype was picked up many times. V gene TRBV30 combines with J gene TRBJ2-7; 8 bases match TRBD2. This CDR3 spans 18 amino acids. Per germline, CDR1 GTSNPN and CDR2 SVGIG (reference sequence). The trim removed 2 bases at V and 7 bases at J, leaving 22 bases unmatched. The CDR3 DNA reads TGTGCCTGGAGTAGACCGGGGGGGAACAGGGCCTTGACATCTGAGCAGTACTTC. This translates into CAWSRPGGNRALTSEQYF.

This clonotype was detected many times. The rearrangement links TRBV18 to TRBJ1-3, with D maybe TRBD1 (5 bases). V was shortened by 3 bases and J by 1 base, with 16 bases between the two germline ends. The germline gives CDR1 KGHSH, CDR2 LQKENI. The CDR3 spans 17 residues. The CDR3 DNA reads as TGTGCCAGCTCACCTGGGCCCCCCAGGGCTTCTGGAAACACCATATATTTT. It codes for CASSPGPPRASGNTIYF.

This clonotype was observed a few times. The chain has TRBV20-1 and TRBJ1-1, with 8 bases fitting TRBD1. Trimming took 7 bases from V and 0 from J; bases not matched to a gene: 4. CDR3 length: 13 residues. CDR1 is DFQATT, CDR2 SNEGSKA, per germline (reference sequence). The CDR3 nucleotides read TGCAGTGGTAAACAGGGGGTGAACACTGAAGCTTTCTTT. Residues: CSGKQGVNTEAFF.

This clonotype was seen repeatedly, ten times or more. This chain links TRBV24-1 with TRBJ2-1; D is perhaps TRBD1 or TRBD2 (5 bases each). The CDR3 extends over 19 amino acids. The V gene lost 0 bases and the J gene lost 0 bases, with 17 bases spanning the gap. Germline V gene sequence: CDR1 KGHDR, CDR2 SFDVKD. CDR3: CATSDLGGPTRGSYNEQFF. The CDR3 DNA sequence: TGTGCCACCAGTGATTTGGGGGGACCAACTAGGGGCTCCTACAATGAGCAGTTCTTC.

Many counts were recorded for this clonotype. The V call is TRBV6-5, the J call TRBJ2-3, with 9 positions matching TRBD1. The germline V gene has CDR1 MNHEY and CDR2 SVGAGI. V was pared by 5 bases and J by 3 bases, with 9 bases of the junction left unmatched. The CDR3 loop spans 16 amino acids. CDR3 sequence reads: CASSHVGDRETDTQYF. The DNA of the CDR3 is TGTGCCAGCAGTCATGTTGGGGACAGGGAGACAGATACGCAGTATTTT.

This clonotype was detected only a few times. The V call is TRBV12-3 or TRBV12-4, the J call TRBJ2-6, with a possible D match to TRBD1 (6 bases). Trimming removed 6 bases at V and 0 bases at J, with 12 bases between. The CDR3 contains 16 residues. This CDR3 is CASRTDRNSGANVLTF. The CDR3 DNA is TGTGCCAGCAGAACCGACAGGAACTCTGGGGCCAACGTCCTGACTTTC.

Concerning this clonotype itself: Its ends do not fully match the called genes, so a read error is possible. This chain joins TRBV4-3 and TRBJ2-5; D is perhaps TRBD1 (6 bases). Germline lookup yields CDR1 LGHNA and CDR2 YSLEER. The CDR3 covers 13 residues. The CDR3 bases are TGCGCCAGCAGCCAAGATAGGACAGCCAGAATGAACTTC. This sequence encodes CASSQDRTARMNF.

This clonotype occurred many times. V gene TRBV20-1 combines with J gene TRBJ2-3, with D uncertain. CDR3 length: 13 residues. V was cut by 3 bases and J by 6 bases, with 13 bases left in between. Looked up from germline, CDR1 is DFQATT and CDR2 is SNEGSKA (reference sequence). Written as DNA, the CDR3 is TGCAGTGCTAGTGAGGTGGTCATGGATACGCAGTATTTT. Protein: CSASEVVMDTQYF.

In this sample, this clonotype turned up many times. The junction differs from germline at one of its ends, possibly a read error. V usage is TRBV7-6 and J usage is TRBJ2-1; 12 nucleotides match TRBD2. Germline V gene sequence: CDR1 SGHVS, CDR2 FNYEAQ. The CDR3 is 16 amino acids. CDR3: CASSPSGRGSSNEQFF. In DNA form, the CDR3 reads TGTGCCAGCAGCCCTAGCGGGAGGGGTTCCTCCAATGAGCAGTTCTTC.

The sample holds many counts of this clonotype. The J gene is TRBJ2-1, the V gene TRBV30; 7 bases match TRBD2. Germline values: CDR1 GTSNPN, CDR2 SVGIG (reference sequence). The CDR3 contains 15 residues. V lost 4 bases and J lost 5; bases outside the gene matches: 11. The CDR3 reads CAWNRLAGNHNEQFF. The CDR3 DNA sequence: TGTGCCTGGAATCGTTTAGCGGGTAACCACAATGAGCAGTTCTTC.

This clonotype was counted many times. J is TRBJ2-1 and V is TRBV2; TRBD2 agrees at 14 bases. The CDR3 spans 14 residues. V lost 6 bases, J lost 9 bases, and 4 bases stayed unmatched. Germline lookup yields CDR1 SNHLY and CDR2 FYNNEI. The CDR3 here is CASRRLAGGIEQFF. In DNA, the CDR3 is TGTGCCAGCAGACGACTAGCGGGAGGGATTGAGCAGTTCTTC. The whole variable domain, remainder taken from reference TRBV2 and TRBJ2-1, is EPEVTQTPSHQVTQMGQEVILRCVPISNHLYFYWYRQILGQKVEFLVSFYNNEISEKSEIFDDQFSVERPDGSNFTLKIRSTKLEDSAMYFCASRRLAGGIEQFFGPGTRLTVL.

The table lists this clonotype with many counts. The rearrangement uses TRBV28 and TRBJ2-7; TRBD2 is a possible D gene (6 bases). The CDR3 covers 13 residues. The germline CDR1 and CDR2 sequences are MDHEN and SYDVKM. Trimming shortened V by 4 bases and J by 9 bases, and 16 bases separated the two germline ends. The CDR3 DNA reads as TGTGCCAGCAGTTACCCGTCGAGCGGGCGGCAGTACTTC. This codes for CASSYPSSGRQYF.

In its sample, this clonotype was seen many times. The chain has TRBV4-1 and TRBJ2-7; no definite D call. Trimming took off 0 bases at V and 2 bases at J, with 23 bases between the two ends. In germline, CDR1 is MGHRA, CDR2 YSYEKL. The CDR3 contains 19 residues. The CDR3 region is CASSQDPVLTASKTYEQYF. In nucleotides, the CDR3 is TGCGCCAGCAGCCAAGATCCCGTGCTAACGGCGTCGAAAACCTACGAGCAGTACTTC.

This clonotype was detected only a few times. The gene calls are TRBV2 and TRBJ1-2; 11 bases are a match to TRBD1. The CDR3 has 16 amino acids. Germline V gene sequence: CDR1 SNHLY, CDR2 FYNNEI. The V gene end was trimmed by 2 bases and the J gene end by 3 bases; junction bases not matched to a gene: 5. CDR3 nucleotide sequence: TGTGCCAGCAGTGAACGGACAGGGGGCGCCTACTATGGCTACACCTTC. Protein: CASSERTGGAYYGYTF. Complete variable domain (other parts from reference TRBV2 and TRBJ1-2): EPEVTQTPSHQVTQMGQEVILRCVPISNHLYFYWYRQILGQKVEFLVSFYNNEISEKSEIFDDQFSVERPDGSNFTLKIRSTKLEDSAMYFCASSERTGGAYYGYTFGSGTRLTVV.

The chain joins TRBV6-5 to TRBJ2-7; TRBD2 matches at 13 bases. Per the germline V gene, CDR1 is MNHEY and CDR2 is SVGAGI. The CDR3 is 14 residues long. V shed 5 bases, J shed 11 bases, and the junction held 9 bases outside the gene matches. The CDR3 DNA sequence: TGTGCCAGCAGTGCCGGGACTAGCGGGGCCCCGGAGTACTTC. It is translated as CASSAGTSGAPEYF.

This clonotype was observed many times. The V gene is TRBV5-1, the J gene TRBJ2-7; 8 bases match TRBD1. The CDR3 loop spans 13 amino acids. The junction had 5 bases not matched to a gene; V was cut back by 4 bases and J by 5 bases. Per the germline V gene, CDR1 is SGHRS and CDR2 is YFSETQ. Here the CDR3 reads CASSDGQGDEQYF. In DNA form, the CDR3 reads TGCGCCAGCAGCGACGGACAGGGCGACGAGCAGTACTTC. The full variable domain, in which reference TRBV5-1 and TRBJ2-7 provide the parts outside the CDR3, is KAGVTQTPRYLIKTRGQQVTLSCSPISGHRSVSWYQQTPGQGLQFLFEYFSETQRNKGNFPGRFSGRQFSNSRSEMNVSTLELGDSALYLCASSDGQGDEQYFGPGTRLTVT.

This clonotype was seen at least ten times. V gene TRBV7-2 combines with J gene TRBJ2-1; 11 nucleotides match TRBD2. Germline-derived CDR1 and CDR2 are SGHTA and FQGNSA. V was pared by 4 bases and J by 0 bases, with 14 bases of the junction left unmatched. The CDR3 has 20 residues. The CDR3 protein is CASSSKWASGRRSSYNEQFF. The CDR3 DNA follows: TGTGCCAGCAGCTCTAAGTGGGCTAGCGGGAGGAGGAGCTCCTACAATGAGCAGTTCTTC.

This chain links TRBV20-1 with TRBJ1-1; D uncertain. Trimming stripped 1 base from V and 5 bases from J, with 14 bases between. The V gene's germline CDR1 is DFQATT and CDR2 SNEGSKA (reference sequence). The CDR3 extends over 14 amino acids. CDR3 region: CSARVPGKGTEAFF. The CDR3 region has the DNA TGCAGTGCTAGAGTCCCTGGGAAAGGGACTGAAGCTTTCTTT.

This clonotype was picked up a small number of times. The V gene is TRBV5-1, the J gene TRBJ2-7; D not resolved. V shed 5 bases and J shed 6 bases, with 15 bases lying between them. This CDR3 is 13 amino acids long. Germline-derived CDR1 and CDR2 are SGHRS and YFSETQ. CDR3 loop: CASSGPTVGEQYF. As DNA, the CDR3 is TGCGCCAGCAGTGGGCCAACCGTGGGCGAGCAGTACTTC.

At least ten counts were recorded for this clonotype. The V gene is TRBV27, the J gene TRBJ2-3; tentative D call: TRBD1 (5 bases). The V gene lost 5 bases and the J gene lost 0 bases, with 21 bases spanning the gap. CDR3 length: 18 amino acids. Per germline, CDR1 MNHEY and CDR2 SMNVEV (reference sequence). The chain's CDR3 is CASSKSDTRRTSTDTQYF. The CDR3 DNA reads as TGTGCCAGCAGTAAATCGGACACCAGGAGAACTAGCACAGATACGCAGTATTTT.